The 18 T cell receptor beta chains reported below all come from one sample, sequenced in a study of OX40 agonist ivuxolimab in advanced cancers. TCRdb's copy holds only in-frame clones and misses some; the assay was immunoSEQ multiplex PCR. The table has fewer than 25,000 clones, about four fifths seen once. This sample comprised CD4+ or CD8+ T cells sorted from blood, obtained in a trial of the OX40 agonist ivuxolimab. These receptors originate from an adult with an advanced solid tumor such as melanoma, head and neck, liver or kidney cancer.

This clone was seen only a few times. V and J are TRBV5-4 and TRBJ2-1, with 11 bases aligning to TRBD2. CDR1 is SGHNT and CDR2 is YYREEE in the germline V gene (reference sequence). Germline trimming cut 2 bases from V and 6 bases from J; bases unmatched to any gene: 4. The CDR3 consists of 15 residues. CDR3 coding DNA: TGTGCCAGCAGCTTTACTAGCGGGAGCGTCAATGAGCAGTTCTTC. Amino acids: CASSFTSGSVNEQFF.

The V and J genes are TRBV28 and TRBJ1-4; D possibly corresponds to TRBD1 (6 bases). The CDR3 runs to 16 residues. The V end was cut by 6 bases, the J end by 6 bases, with 20 bases between. CDR1 is MDHEN, CDR2 SYDVKM, per germline. DNA of the CDR3: TGTGCCAGCAGGCCAACCGGGGGGGCGGGCTATGAAAAACTGTTTTTT. Protein sequence: CASRPTGGAGYEKLFF.

This chain uses TRBV30 with TRBJ2-2; D assignment may be TRBD1 or TRBD2 (5 bases each). Germline loops: CDR1 GTSNPN, CDR2 SVGIG (reference sequence). The CDR3 totals 17 residues. Trimming stripped 3 bases from V and 2 bases from J, with 19 bases between. The CDR3 coding sequence is TGTGCCTGGAGACTCCCAGGGACCGGGTTCAACACCGGGGAGCTGTTTTTT. This codes for CAWRLPGTGFNTGELFF.

The chain uses TRBV6-4 and TRBJ2-1; 9 nucleotides align to TRBD2. CDR1 and CDR2 (germline): MRHNA, SNTAGT. The CDR3 sequence is 15 residues long. The trim removed 3 bases at V and 7 bases at J, leaving 7 bases unmatched. The CDR3 loop is CASSDVAGVSNEQFF. The CDR3 nucleotides read TGTGCCAGCAGTGATGTAGCGGGAGTGTCAAATGAGCAGTTCTTC.

Concerning this clone itself: Just one base apart from a much larger clone, this may be a read error. Other DNA sequences in the sample encode the same CDR3. This sequence joins TRBV30 and TRBJ2-2; 10 bases are shared with TRBD2. CDR3 length equals 15 residues. Unmatched junction bases numbered 6, after V lost 6 bases and J lost 2 bases. Germline CDR1 is GTSNPN and CDR2 is SVGIG (reference sequence). The CDR3 sequence is CACAGLAPNTGELFF. The DNA for the CDR3 is TGTGCCTGCGCGGGACTAGCGCCAAACACCGGGGAGCTGTTTTTT.

The rearrangement joins TRBV6-5 to TRBJ2-7; the match to TRBD1 covers 8 bases. CDR1 is MNHEY, CDR2 SVGAGI, per germline. This CDR3 spans 12 amino acids. Unmatched junction bases numbered 3, after V lost 5 bases and J lost 6 bases. The CDR3 DNA reads TGTGCCAGCAGTATGCAGGGGGCCGAGCAGTACTTC. Its protein is CASSMQGAEQYF.

The rearrangement joins TRBV15 to TRBJ2-4; 9 bases line up with TRBD1. The CDR3 runs to 16 residues. The germline V gene encodes CDR1 LNHNV and CDR2 YYDKDF (reference sequence). The junction had 11 bases not matched to a gene; V was cut back by 3 bases and J by 8 bases. CDR3 sequence (DNA): TGTGCCACCAGCAGTGAACAGGGGGCGGACGGAGACATTCAGTACTTC. This sequence encodes CATSSEQGADGDIQYF.

V gene TRBV30 combines with J gene TRBJ2-5; D ambiguous. From germline, CDR1 is GTSNPN and CDR2 SVGIG (reference sequence). Trimming removed 2 bases at V and 5 bases at J, with 18 bases between. The length of the CDR3 is 15 residues. The CDR3 region has the DNA TGTGCCTGGAGTCCGCGGACCCCCGGGCGGGAGACCCAGTACTTC. As protein: CAWSPRTPGRETQYF.

This clone was counted once. The chain combines TRBV7-6 with TRBJ2-3; TRBD2 aligns across 10 bases. J gave up 3 bases and V 4 bases, and 4 bases lay outside the gene matches. The CDR3 is 15 amino acids. The germline gives CDR1 SGHVS, CDR2 FNYEAQ. DNA of the CDR3: TGTGCCAGCAGCTGGTCTAGCGGGAGAACAGATACGCAGTATTTT. This sequence encodes CASSWSSGRTDTQYF. The full variable domain, completed using reference TRBV7-6 and TRBJ2-3, is GAGVSQSPRYKVTKRGQDVALRCDPISGHVSLYWYRQALGQGPEFLTYFNYEAQQDKSGLPNDRFSAERPEGSISTLTIQRTEQRDSAMYRCASSWSSGRTDTQYFGPGTRLTVL.

The rearrangement joins TRBV6-1 to TRBJ2-7; D possibly corresponds to TRBD2 (6 bases). The germline gives CDR1 MNHNS, CDR2 SASEGT. The CDR3 is 17 amino acids. The V end was cut by 2 bases, the J end by 4 bases, with 21 bases between. The CDR3 DNA reads TGTGCCAGCAGTGAATGGGGGGAGGAGGGATCGGCTTACGAGCAGTACTTC. It is translated as CASSEWGEEGSAYEQYF.

The CDR3 loop is CASHVGGTDTQYF. The CDR3 DNA reads as TGTGCCAGCCACGTGGGGGGCACAGATACGCAGTATTTT. The chain has TRBV25-1 and TRBJ2-3; D is possibly TRBD1 or TRBD2 (5 bases each). The CDR3 covers 13 residues. Germline CDR1 and CDR2: MGHDK and SYGVNS. V was trimmed by 8 bases and J by 1 base, leaving 10 bases between them.

The J gene is TRBJ2-7, the V gene TRBV6-6; perhaps TRBD2 as D (6 bases). Germline V CDR1 and CDR2: MNHNY, SVGAGI (reference sequence). Between the trimmed V and J ends, which lost 2 bases and 5 bases, there was a span of 16 bases. The CDR3 is made up of 15 amino acids. The DNA for the CDR3 is TGTGCCAGCAGTTACCAGGTACTAGCTTCCGACGAGCAGTACTTC. Amino acid sequence: CASSYQVLASDEQYF.

The V and J genes are TRBV28 and TRBJ2-1, with TRBD2 matching 11 bases. The length of the CDR3 is 16 residues. V shed 4 bases and J 6 bases; nucleotides not matched to a gene: 8. Germline V CDR1 and CDR2: MDHEN, SYDVKM. The CDR3 nucleotides are TGTGCCAGCAGTTCCCCCGGGACTAGCGGACCCAATGAGCAGTTCTTC. This translates into CASSSPGTSGPNEQFF.

The V gene is TRBV29-1, the J gene TRBJ2-2, with D perhaps matching TRBD2 (5 bases). Deletions cut 6 bases from V and 5 bases from J, with 25 bases between. Germline lookup yields CDR1 SQVTM and CDR2 ANQGSEA. The CDR3 has 17 amino acids. For the CDR3, the DNA is TGCAGCGTACTAGATACCCTTCCGAAGGGCGGGACCGGGGAGCTGTTTTTT. Translation: CSVLDTLPKGGTGELFF.

The chain carries TRBV2 and TRBJ2-5; the D is unclear. The CDR3 loop spans 14 amino acids. The V gene's germline CDR1 is SNHLY and CDR2 FYNNEI. V lost 7 bases to trimming and J lost 0 bases, with 12 bases between them. The CDR3 DNA follows: TGTGCCAGCAACGGACGGTCGTACCAAGAGACCCAGTACTTC. Amino acids: CASNGRSYQETQYF.

The chain combines TRBV7-9 with TRBJ2-2; D possibly corresponds to TRBD1 (5 bases). The length of the CDR3 is 14 residues. The V end lost 4 bases, the J end lost 1 base, and 7 bases lay between the germline ends. The germline CDR1 and CDR2 sequences are SEHNR and FQNEAQ (reference sequence). CDR3 in amino acids: CASSWTLNTGELFF. CDR3 nucleotide sequence: TGTGCCAGCAGCTGGACACTGAACACCGGGGAGCTGTTTTTT.

The chain recombines TRBV7-3 with TRBJ2-1; 7 nucleotides match TRBD2. Trimming at V came to 2 bases and at J to 3 bases, leaving 7 bases not matched to a gene. Looked up from germline, CDR1 is SGHTA and CDR2 is FQGTGA. The CDR3 spans 16 residues. The CDR3 spells CASSLAASGVYNEQFF. CDR3 in DNA: TGTGCCAGCAGCTTAGCTGCTAGCGGCGTCTACAATGAGCAGTTCTTC. Full variable domain (rest looked up from reference TRBV7-3 and TRBJ2-1): GAGVSQTPSNKVTEKGKYVELRCDPISGHTALYWYRQSLGQGPEFLIYFQGTGAADDSGLPNDRFFAVRPEGSVSTLKIQRTERGDSAVYLCASSLAASGVYNEQFFGPGTRLTVL.

This chain links TRBV7-6 with TRBJ2-2; the D is unclear. V dropped 4 bases and J dropped 0 bases, with 15 bases sitting between them. Germline CDR1 SGHVS, CDR2 FNYEAQ. The CDR3 is made up of 17 amino acids. As DNA, the CDR3 is TGTGCCAGCAGCTCATCTAGACAACGCGCGAACACCGGGGAGCTGTTTTTT. Translating gives CASSSSRQRANTGELFF. The full variable domain, in which reference TRBV7-6 and TRBJ2-2 provide the parts outside the CDR3, is GAGVSQSPRYKVTKRGQDVALRCDPISGHVSLYWYRQALGQGPEFLTYFNYEAQQDKSGLPNDRFSAERPEGSISTLTIQRTEQRDSAMYRCASSSSRQRANTGELFFGEGSRLTVL.